These 26 T cell receptor beta chains were sequenced from one sample in a study of vaccination effects on CD4 cells after COVID-19. Assay: immunoSEQ multiplex PCR; the TCRdb copy retains only in-frame clones and omits some. This table has 25,000 to 35,000 clones, roughly 71% appearing once. No antigen has been assigned to these receptors. Viral peptide pool expansion of antigen-specific CD4+ T cells preceded sequencing in the ViraFEST assay. Isolating CD4+ T cells followed approximately 9 days of culture. Each participant was given two doses of one vaccine (BNT162b2 or mRNA-1273). The source material was CD4+ T cells from PBMCs cultured with HCoV-OC43 spike peptides, sampled after COVID-19 vaccination. Noted subset: HCoV-OC43 spike overlapping peptide pool stimulation. The source is a human donor who received a COVID-19 vaccine.

V and J are TRBV18 and TRBJ1-4; D unclear. The CDR3 sequence is 17 residues long. CDR1 and CDR2 (germline): KGHSH, LQKENI. V lost 2 bases, J lost 0 bases, and 13 bases lay in between. The CDR3 region has the DNA TGTGCCAGCTCACCAATGGGGTCGGGGTCAACTAATGAAAAACTGTTTTTT. It specifies CASSPMGSGSTNEKLFF.

The rearrangement joins TRBV5-1 to TRBJ1-2, with no clear D. CDR1 and CDR2 (germline): SGHRS, YFSETQ. This CDR3 comprises 12 residues. V lost 2 bases, J lost 5 bases, and 7 bases lay in between. CDR3 protein: CASSLNSYGYTF. DNA of the CDR3: TGCGCCAGCAGCTTAAACTCGTATGGCTACACCTTC.

This sequence joins TRBV2 and TRBJ2-3; 7 bases match TRBD1. The V and J ends lost 7 bases and 4 bases, in that order; junction bases with no gene match: 11. This CDR3 region has 15 residues. Germline lookup yields CDR1 SNHLY and CDR2 FYNNEI. The CDR3 DNA sequence: TGTGCCAGCACCCACAGGGGTAGTAGTGCAGATACGCAGTATTTT. Its protein product is CASTHRGSSADTQYF.

The chain is built from TRBV25-1 and TRBJ1-2; D call uncertain. CDR3 length: 11 residues. The germline V and J ends were trimmed by 6 bases and 5 bases, with 7 bases remaining between them. The germline gives CDR1 MGHDK, CDR2 SYGVNS. The CDR3 DNA reads TGTGCCAGCAGCTCTGGGTATGGCTACACCTTC. Protein: CASSSGYGYTF.

The J gene is TRBJ2-1, the V gene TRBV5-1; D may be TRBD1 (6 bases). Germline CDR1 and CDR2: SGHRS and YFSETQ. V was trimmed by 2 bases and J by 1 base, leaving 16 bases between them. There are 17 residues in the CDR3. In DNA form, the CDR3 reads TGCGCCAGCAGCTTACCTACAGGGAGAGATTCCTACAATGAGCAGTTCTTC. Amino acids: CASSLPTGRDSYNEQFF.

This rearrangement joins TRBV25-1 to TRBJ2-3; no clear D. The CDR3 is 10 residues long. V was shortened by 5 bases and J by 6 bases, with 3 bases between the two germline ends. In germline, CDR1 is MGHDK, CDR2 SYGVNS. The CDR3 DNA reads as TGTGCCAGCAGTAGTGATACGCAGTATTTT. Protein sequence: CASSSDTQYF.

There are a few counts of this clone. This chain connects TRBV9 to TRBJ1-5; 7 bases are shared with TRBD1. The V and J ends lost 4 bases and 5 bases, in that order; junction bases with no gene match: 3. Looked up from germline, CDR1 is SGDLS and CDR2 is YYNGEE. This CDR3 region has 13 residues. The DNA for the CDR3 is TGTGCCAGCAGCACAGGGGCCGATCAGCCCCAGCATTTT. It codes for CASSTGADQPQHF.

This clone appeared once. The chain is built from TRBV2 and TRBJ1-5; possible D gene TRBD1, 5 bases. The CDR3 loop spans 16 amino acids. V was cut by 3 bases and J by 6 bases, with 18 bases left in between. Germline V gives CDR1 SNHLY, CDR2 FYNNEI. CDR3 DNA: TGTGCCAGCAGTGAGTGGGACCCAAACTTTGGTCAGCCCCAGCATTTT. Its translation: CASSEWDPNFGQPQHF.

The V call is TRBV11-2, the J call TRBJ2-5, with TRBD2 matching over 7 bases. The germline gives CDR1 SGHAT, CDR2 FQNNGV. The J segment lost 5 bases and the V segment lost 3 bases, leaving 12 bases of the junction unmatched. CDR3 size: 16 residues. CDR3 in DNA: TGTGCCAGCAGCTTGGGGGGGACCTCACGTAGGGAGACCCAGTACTTC. Protein: CASSLGGTSRRETQYF.

This clone was observed a handful of times. This chain links TRBV6-1 with TRBJ1-1; perhaps TRBD1 as D (5 bases). V was trimmed by 10 bases and J by 3 bases, leaving 15 bases between them. Germline V lookup: CDR1 MNHNS, CDR2 SASEGT. The CDR3 runs to 13 residues. The CDR3 region has the DNA TGTGCCACCAGGTGGGGCAGAGACACTGAAGCTTTCTTT. Translation gives CATRWGRDTEAFF.

This chain uses TRBV2 with TRBJ2-7; no clear D gene. This CDR3 region has 18 residues. V was cut by 2 bases and J by 0 bases, with 20 bases left in between. Per germline, CDR1 SNHLY and CDR2 FYNNEI. The chain's CDR3 is CASSEPRAALLISYEQYF. Here the CDR3 DNA reads TGTGCCAGCAGTGAACCTAGGGCAGCTCTACTTATCTCCTACGAGCAGTACTTC.

The rearrangement uses TRBV10-1 and TRBJ2-1; 7 nucleotides match TRBD1. CDR1 is WNHNN, CDR2 SYGVQD, per germline (reference sequence). The V gene end was trimmed by 3 bases and the J gene end by 2 bases; junction bases not matched to a gene: 16. The CDR3 has 19 residues. CDR3 sequence: CASSDPSTNDRVTYNEQFF. The CDR3 coding sequence is TGCGCCAGCAGTGATCCGTCGACGAACGACAGGGTTACCTACAATGAGCAGTTCTTC.

V and J are TRBV6-5 and TRBJ1-1; no clear D. V lost 4 bases to trimming and J lost 6 bases, with 15 bases between them. Looked up from germline, CDR1 is MNHEY and CDR2 is SVGAGI. CDR3 length: 14 residues. In DNA, the CDR3 is TGTGCCAGCAGTTCATCCCTTGGTTCTGCTGAAGCTTTCTTT. It translates to CASSSSLGSAEAFF.

This chain connects TRBV5-1 to TRBJ2-7; tentative D call: TRBD1 (5 bases). The germline V gene has CDR1 SGHRS and CDR2 YFSETQ. The CDR3 runs 14 residues. Trimming took 0 bases from V and 2 from J, leaving 9 bases between them. The CDR3 coding sequence is TGCGCCAGCAGCTTGGATCAGGGAACCTACGAGCAGTACTTC. The encoded protein is CASSLDQGTYEQYF.

V usage is TRBV9 and J usage is TRBJ2-1; 7 bases map to TRBD1. The CDR3 has 14 residues. Germline V lookup: CDR1 SGDLS, CDR2 YYNGEE. V lost 3 bases to trimming and J lost 7 bases; unmatched junction nucleotides: 7. The CDR3, as DNA: TGTGCCAGCAGCGAGACGTACAGGGGTAATGAGCAGTTCTTC. It yields the protein CASSETYRGNEQFF.

This clone occurred a few times. The chain couples TRBV15 to TRBJ1-1, with D tentatively TRBD1 (5 bases). This CDR3 comprises 12 residues. The germline V gene encodes CDR1 LNHNV and CDR2 YYDKDF (reference sequence). Trimming took off 0 bases at V and 9 bases at J, with 8 bases between the two ends. CDR3 nucleotide sequence: TGTGCCACCAGCAGAGACGGGGGTAAAGCTTTCTTT. It yields the protein CATSRDGGKAFF.

J is TRBJ2-1 and V is TRBV10-3; D is unresolved. In germline, CDR1 is ENHRY, CDR2 SYGVKD. The CDR3 consists of 13 residues. The V end lost 3 bases, the J end lost 6 bases, and 9 bases lay between the germline ends. CDR3 protein: CAISETGLNEQFF. CDR3 nucleotide sequence: TGTGCCATCAGTGAAACCGGGCTCAATGAGCAGTTCTTC.

Written as DNA, the CDR3 is TGTGCCAGCAGCGCCACGGGACTCCACGAGCAGTACTTC. Translated, it gives CASSATGLHEQYF. V gene TRBV6-5 combines with J gene TRBJ2-7; possible D gene TRBD2, 6 bases. With 6 bases removed from V and 5 bases from J, the gap between germline ends came to 14 bases. This CDR3 region has 13 residues. CDR1 and CDR2 (germline): MNHEY, SVGAGI.

This chain links TRBV11-1 with TRBJ2-7; a weak D match, TRBD1 (5 bases). Germline V gene data show CDR1 as SGHAT and CDR2 as FQDESV (reference sequence). The length of the CDR3 is 15 residues. With 1 base removed from V and 0 bases from J, the gap between germline ends came to 10 bases. As DNA, the CDR3 is TGTGCCAGCAGCTTAGATCAAGGGGACTCCTACGAGCAGTACTTC. It encodes CASSLDQGDSYEQYF.

This clone has a single count. The rearrangement links TRBV3-1 (or the pseudogene TRBV3-2) to TRBJ2-1; 9 positions agree with TRBD2. The CDR3 consists of 16 residues. Trimming removed 4 bases from V and 8 bases from J; junction bases left unmatched: 12. Germline V gene sequence: CDR1 LGHDT, CDR2 YNNKEL (reference sequence). The CDR3: CASSRSFAGGPHEQFF. The DNA of the CDR3 is TGTGCCAGCAGCCGCTCTTTTGCGGGGGGGCCCCATGAGCAGTTCTTC.

The chain is built from TRBV28 and TRBJ1-1; no reliable D call. From germline, CDR1 is MDHEN and CDR2 SYDVKM. Trimming took off 6 bases at V and 2 bases at J, with 4 bases between the two ends. The CDR3 contains 11 residues. CDR3 amino acids: CASSSNTEAFF. CDR3 DNA sequence: TGTGCCAGCAGCTCTAACACTGAAGCTTTCTTT.

The rearrangement links TRBV9 to TRBJ2-7, with TRBD2 matching over 8 bases. The V gene's germline CDR1 is SGDLS and CDR2 YYNGEE. This CDR3 has 15 amino acids. V gave up 2 bases and J gave up 3 bases; unmatched junction bases: 7. CDR3 DNA: TGTGCCAGCAGCGTTCGGGGGGGGAGTGACTACGAGCAGTACTTC. Its translation: CASSVRGGSDYEQYF.

The rearrangement joins TRBV19 to TRBJ1-6, with D uncertain. This CDR3 comprises 13 residues. The V end was cut by 3 bases, the J end by 8 bases, with 8 bases between. Germline V CDR1 and CDR2: LNHDA, SQIVND (reference sequence). In DNA, the CDR3 is TGTGCCAGTAGTATTTCTGGGGATTCACCCCTCCACTTT. Translated, it gives CASSISGDSPLHF.

V gene TRBV10-3 combines with J gene TRBJ1-6; perhaps TRBD1 as D (5 bases). In germline, CDR1 is ENHRY, CDR2 SYGVKD. The CDR3 is made up of 14 amino acids. The V and J ends lost 8 bases and 6 bases respectively, with 14 bases between them. The CDR3 protein is CAIGGTASNSPLHF. Written as DNA, the CDR3 is TGTGCCATCGGCGGGACGGCTAGTAATTCACCCCTCCACTTT.

The chain combines TRBV5-1 with TRBJ1-1; a weak D match, TRBD1 (5 bases). The CDR3 totals 16 residues. Germline V lookup: CDR1 SGHRS, CDR2 YFSETQ. Trimming took 4 bases from V and 4 from J, leaving 20 bases between them. CDR3 residues: CASSLSGQYVSTEAFF. The CDR3 DNA is TGCGCCAGCAGCCTTTCGGGGCAGTATGTGAGCACTGAAGCTTTCTTT.

This clone has just a few counts. The J gene is TRBJ1-1, the V gene TRBV10-1; 7 nucleotides agree with TRBD1. Trimming cost V 4 bases and J 0 bases; bases outside gene matches: 2. CDR3 length: 14 residues. Germline V gene sequence: CDR1 WNHNN, CDR2 SYGVQD (reference sequence). CDR3 coding DNA: TGCGCCAGCAGTGCCGGGACAGTGAACACTGAAGCTTTCTTT. It translates to CASSAGTVNTEAFF.